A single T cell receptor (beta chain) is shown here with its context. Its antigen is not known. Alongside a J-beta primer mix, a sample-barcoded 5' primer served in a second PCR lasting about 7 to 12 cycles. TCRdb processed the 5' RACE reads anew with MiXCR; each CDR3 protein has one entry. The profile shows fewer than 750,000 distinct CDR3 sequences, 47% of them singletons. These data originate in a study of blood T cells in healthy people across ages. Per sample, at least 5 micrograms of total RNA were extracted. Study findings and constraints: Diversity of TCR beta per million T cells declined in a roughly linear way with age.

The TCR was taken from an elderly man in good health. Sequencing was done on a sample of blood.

The CDR3 nucleotides read TGTGCCAGCAGTGACGGGGACAGGAGTTATAGCAATCAGCCCCAGCATTTT. Its translation: CASSDGDRSYSNQPQHF. The chain combines TRBV6-1 with TRBJ1-5; 8 bases line up with TRBD1. Germline CDR1 MNHNS, CDR2 SASEGT. This CDR3 has 17 amino acids. V gave up 3 bases and J gave up 0 bases; unmatched junction bases: 7.